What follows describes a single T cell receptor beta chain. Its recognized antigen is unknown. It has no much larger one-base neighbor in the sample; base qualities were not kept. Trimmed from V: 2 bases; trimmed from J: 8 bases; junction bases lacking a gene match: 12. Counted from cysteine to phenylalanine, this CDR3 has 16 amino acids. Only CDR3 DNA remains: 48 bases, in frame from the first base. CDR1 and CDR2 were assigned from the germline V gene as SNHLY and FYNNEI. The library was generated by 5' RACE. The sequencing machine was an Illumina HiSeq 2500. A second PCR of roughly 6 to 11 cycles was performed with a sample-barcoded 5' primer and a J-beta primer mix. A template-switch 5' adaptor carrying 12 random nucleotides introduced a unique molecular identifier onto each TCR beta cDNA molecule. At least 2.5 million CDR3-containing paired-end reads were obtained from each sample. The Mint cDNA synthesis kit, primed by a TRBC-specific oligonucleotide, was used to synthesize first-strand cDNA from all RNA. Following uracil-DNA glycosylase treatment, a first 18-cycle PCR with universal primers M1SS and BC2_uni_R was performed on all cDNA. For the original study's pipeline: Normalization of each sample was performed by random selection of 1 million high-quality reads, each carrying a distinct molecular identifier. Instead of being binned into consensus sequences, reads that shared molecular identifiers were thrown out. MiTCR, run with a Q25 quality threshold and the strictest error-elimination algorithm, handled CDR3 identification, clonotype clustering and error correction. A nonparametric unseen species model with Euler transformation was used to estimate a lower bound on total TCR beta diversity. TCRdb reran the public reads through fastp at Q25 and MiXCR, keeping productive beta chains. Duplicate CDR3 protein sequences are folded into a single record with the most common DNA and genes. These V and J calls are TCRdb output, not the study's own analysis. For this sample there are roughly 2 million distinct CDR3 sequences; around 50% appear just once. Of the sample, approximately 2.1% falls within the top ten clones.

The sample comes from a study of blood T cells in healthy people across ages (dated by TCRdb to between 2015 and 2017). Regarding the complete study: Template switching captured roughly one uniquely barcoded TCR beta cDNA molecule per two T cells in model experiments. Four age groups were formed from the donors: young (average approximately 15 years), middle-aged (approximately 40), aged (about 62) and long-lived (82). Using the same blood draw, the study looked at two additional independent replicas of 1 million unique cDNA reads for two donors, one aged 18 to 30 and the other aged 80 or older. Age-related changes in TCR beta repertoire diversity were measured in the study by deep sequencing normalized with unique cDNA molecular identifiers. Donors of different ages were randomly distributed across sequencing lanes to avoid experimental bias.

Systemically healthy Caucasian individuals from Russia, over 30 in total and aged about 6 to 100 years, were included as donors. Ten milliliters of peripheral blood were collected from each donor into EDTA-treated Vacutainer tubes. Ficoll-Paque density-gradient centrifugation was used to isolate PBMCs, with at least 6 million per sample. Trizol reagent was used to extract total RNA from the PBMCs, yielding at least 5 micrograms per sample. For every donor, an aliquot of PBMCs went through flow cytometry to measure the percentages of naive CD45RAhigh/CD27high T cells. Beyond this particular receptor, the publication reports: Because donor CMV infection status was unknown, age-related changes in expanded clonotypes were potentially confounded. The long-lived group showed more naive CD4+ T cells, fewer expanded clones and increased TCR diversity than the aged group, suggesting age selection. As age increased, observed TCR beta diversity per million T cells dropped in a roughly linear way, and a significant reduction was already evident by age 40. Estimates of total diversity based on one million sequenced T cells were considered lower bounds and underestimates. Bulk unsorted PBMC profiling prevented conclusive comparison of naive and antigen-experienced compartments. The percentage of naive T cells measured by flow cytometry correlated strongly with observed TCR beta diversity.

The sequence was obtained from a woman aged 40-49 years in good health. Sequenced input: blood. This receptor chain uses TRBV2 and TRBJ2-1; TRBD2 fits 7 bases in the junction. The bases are TGTGCCAGCAGTGAACCCGGGGAGGGAGGAAGGGATGAGCAGTTCTTC. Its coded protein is CASSEPGEGGRDEQFF. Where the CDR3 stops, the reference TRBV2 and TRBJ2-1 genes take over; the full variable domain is EPEVTQTPSHQVTQMGQEVILRCVPISNHLYFYWYRQILGQKVEFLVSFYNNEISEKSEIFDDQFSVERPDGSNFTLKIRSTKLEDSAMYFCASSEPGEGGRDEQFFGPGTRLTVL.